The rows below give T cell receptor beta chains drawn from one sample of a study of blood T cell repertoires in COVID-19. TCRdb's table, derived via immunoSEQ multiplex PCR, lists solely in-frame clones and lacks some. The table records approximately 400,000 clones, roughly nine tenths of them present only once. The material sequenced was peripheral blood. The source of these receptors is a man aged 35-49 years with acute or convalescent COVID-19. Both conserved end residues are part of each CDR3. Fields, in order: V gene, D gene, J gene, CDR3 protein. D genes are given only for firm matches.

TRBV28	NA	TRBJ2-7	CASSLTGLLLSSYEQYF
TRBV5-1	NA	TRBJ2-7	CASSLNGDFLLEQYF
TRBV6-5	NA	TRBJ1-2	CASSSRGFNGYTF
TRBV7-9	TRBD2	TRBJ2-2	CASSFSGSHKGTGELFF
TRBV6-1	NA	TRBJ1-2	CASSEGQVDWGYTF
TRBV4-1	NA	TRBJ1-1	CASSQSTIMGTEAFF
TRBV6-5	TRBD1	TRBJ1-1	CASSSPAGTGSTEAFF
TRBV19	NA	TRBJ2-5	CASSTNPSDYQETQYF
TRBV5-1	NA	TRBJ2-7	CASSLEGGEQYF
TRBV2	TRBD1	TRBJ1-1	CAIGQENTEAFF